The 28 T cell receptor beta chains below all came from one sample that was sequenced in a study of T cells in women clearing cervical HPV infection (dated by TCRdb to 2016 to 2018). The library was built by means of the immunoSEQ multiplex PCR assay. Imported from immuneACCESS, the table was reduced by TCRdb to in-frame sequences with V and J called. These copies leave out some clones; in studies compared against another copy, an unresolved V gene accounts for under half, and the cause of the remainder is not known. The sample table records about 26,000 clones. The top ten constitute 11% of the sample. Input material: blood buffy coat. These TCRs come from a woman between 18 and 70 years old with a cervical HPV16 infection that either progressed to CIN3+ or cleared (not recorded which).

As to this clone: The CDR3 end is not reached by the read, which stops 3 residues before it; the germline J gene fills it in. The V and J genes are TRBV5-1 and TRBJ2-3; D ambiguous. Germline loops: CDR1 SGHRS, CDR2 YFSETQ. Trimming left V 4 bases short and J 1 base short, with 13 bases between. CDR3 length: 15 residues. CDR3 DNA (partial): TGCGCCAGCAGCGATGGTAGGCAGGGCACAGATACG. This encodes CASSDGRQGTDT. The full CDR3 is CASSDGRQGTDTQYF. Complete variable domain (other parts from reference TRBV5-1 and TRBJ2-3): KAGVTQTPRYLIKTRGQQVTLSCSPISGHRSVSWYQQTPGQGLQFLFEYFSETQRNKGNFPGRFSGRQFSNSRSEMNVSTLELGDSALYLCASSDGRQGTDTQYFGPGTRLTVL.

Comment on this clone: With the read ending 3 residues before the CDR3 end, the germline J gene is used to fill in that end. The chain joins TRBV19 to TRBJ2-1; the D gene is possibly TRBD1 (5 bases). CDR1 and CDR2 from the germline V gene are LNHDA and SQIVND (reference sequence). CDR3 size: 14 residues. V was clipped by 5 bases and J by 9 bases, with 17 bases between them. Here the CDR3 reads CASSWRGAGIEQFF. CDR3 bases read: TGTGCCAGTAGTTGGCGTGGGGCCGGAATTGAG.

The part of the CDR3 DNA that was read is TGCAGTGCTAGAGTTAACAATGAG. It codes for CSARVNNE. The complete CDR3 protein is CSARVNNEQFF. The J gene is TRBJ2-1, the V gene TRBV20-1; no definite D call. The read terminates 3 residues ahead of where the CDR3 ends, so the germline J gene completes it. CDR1 and CDR2 from the germline V gene are DFQATT and SNEGSKA (reference sequence). Trimming left V 1 base short and J 5 bases short, with 3 bases between. CDR3 size: 11 residues.

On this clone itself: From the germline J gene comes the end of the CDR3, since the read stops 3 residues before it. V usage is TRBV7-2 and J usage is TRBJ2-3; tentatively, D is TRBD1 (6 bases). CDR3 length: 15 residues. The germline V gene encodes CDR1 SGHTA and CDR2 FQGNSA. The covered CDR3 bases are TGTGCCAGCAGCTTCTATCCAGGGGTCAAGGAGACG. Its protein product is CASSFYPGVKET. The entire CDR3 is CASSFYPGVKETQYF.

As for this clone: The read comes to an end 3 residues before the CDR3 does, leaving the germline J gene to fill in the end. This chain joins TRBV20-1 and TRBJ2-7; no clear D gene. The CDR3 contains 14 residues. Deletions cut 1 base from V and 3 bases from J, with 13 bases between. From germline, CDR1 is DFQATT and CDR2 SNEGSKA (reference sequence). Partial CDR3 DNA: TGCAGTGCTAGAGGTCCGCGGCGTCGCTACGAG. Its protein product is CSARGPRRRYE. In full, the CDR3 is CSARGPRRRYEQYF.

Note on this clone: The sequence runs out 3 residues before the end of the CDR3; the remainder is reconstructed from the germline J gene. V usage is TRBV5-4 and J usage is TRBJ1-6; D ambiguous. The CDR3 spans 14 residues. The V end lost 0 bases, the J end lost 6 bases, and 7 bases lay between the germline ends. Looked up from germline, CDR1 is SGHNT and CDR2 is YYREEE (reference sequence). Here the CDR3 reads CASSLGGSNSPLHF. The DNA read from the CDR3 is TGTGCCAGCAGCTTGGGAGGTTCTAATTCACCC.

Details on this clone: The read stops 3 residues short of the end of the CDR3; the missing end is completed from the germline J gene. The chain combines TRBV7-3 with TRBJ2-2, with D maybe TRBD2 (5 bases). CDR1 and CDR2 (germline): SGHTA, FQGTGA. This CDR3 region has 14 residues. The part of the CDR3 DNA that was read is TGTGCCAGCAGCCCCCGGGGTAACAATTCACCG. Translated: CASSPRGNNSP. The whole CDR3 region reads CASSPRGNNSPLFF.

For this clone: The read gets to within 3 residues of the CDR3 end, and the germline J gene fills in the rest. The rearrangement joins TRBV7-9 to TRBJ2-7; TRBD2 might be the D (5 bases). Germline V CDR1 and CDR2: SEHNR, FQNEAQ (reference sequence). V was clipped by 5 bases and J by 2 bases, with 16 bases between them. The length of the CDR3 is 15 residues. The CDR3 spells CASSTTAGQTYEQYF. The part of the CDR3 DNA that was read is TGTGCCAGCAGCACAACGGCGGGTCAGACCTACGAG.

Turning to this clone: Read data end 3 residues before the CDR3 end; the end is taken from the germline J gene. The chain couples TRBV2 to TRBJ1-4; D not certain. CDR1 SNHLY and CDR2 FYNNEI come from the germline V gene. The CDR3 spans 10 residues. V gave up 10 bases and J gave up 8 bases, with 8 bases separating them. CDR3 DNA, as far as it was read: TGTGCCACTTCCCGGGAAAAA. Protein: CATSREK. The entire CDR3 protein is CATSREKLFF.

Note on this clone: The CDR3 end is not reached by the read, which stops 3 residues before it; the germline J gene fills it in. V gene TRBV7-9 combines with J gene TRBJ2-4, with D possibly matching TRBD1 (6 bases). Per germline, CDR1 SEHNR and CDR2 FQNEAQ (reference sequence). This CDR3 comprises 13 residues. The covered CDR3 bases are TGTGCCAGCAGCTCGACAGGTTTCTATGGT. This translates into CASSSTGFYG. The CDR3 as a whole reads CASSSTGFYGQYF.

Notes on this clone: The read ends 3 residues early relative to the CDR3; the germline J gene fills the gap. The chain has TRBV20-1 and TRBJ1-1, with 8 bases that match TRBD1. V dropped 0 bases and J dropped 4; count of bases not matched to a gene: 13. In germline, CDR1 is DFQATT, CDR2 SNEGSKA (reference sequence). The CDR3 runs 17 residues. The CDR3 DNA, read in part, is TGCAGTGCTAGAGATATAGTTGACAGGGGTTGGGGCACTGAA. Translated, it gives CSARDIVDRGWGTE. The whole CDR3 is CSARDIVDRGWGTEAFF.

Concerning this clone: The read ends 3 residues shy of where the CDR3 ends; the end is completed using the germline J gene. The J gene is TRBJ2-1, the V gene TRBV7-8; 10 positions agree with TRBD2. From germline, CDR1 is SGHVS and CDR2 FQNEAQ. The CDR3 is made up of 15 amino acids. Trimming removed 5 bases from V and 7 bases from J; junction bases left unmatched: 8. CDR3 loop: CASSAPSGSINEQFF. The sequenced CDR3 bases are TGTGCCAGCAGCGCGCCTAGCGGGAGTATAAATGAG.

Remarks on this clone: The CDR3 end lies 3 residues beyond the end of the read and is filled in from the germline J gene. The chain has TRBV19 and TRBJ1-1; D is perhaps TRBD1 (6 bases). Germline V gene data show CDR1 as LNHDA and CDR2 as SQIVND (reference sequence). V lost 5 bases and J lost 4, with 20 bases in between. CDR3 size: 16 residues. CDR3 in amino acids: CASSSLKGGLATEAFF. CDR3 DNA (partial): TGTGCCAGTAGTTCTCTCAAGGGGGGGTTGGCCACTGAA.

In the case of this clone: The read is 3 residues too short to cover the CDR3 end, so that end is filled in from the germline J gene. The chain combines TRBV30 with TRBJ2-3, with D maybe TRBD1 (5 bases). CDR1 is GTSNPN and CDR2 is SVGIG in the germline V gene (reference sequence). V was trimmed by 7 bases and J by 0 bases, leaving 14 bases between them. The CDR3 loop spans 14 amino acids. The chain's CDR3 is CASQGPLSTDTQYF. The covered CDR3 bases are TGTGCCTCCCAGGGCCCCCTGAGCACAGATACG.

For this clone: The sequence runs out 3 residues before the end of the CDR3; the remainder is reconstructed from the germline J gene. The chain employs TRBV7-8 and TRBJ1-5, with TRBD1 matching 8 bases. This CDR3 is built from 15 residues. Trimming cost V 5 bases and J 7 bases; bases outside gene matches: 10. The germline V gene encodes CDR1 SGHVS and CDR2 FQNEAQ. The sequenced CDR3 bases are TGTGCCAGCAGCCTAGGACAGGGTCGGACCCAGCCC. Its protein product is CASSLGQGRTQP. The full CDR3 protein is CASSLGQGRTQPQHF.

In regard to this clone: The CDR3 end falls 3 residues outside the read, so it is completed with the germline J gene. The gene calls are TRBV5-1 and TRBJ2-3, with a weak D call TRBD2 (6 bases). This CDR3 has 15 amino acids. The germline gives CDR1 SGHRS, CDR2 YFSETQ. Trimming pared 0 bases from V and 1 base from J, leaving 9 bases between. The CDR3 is CASSLVWGGTDTQYF. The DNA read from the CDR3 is TGCGCCAGCAGCTTGGTCTGGGGGGGCACAGATACG.

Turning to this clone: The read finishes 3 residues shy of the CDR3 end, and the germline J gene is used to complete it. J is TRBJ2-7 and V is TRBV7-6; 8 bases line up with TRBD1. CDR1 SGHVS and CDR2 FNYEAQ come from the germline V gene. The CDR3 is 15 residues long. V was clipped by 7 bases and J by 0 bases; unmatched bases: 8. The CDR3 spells CASTQRQGSSYEQYF. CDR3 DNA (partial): TGTGCCAGCACCCAAAGACAGGGGTCCTCCTACGAG.

This CDR3 is CSAPPGQGLHIQYF. The CDR3 DNA, read in part, is TGCAGTGCCCCCCCGGGACAGGGGTTGCACATT. The rearrangement links TRBV20-1 to TRBJ2-4, with TRBD1 matching over 10 bases. From the germline J gene comes the end of the CDR3, since the read stops 3 residues before it. The CDR3 runs 14 residues. V was pared by 6 bases and J by 8 bases, with 10 bases of the junction left unmatched. The V gene's germline CDR1 is DFQATT and CDR2 SNEGSKA (reference sequence).

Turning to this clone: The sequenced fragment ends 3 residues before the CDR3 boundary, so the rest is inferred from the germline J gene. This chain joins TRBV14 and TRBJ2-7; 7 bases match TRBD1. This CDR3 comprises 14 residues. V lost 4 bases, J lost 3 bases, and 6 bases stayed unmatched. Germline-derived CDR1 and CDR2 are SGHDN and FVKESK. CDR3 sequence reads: CASSLPGGIYEQYF. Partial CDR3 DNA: TGTGCCAGCAGCCTCCCAGGGGGAATCTACGAG.

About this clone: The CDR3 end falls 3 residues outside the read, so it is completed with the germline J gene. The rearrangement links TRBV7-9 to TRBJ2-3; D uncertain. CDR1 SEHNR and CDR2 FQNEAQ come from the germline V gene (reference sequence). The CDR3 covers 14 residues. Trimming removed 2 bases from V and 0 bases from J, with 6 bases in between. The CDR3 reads CASSLSASTDTQYF. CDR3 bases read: TGTGCCAGCAGCTTAAGCGCGAGCACAGATACG.

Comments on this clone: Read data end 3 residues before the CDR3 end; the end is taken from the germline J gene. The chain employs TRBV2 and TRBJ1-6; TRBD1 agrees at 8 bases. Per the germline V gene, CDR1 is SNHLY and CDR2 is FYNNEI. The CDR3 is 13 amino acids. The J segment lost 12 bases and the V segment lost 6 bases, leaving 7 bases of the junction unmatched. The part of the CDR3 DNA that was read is TGTGCCAGCAGCGCAGGGGGCGCCTTACCC. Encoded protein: CASSAGGALP. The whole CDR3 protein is CASSAGGALPLHF.

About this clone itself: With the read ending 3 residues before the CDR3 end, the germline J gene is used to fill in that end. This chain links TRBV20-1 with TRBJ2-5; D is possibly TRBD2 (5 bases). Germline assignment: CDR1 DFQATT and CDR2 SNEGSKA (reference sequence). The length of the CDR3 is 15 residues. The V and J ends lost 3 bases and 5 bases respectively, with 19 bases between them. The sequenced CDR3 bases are TGCAGTGCTAGGCGACGGTACGGGGAAAGGGAGACC. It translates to CSARRRYGERET. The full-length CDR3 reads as CSARRRYGERETQYF.

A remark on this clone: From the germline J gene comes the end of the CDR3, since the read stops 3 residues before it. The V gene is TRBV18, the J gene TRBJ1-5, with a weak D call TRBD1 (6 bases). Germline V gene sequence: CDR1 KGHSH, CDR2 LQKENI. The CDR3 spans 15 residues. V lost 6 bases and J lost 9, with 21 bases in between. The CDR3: CASSPVQGLKGPQHF. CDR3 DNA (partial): TGTGCCAGCTCCCCGGTACAGGGCTTAAAAGGGCCC.

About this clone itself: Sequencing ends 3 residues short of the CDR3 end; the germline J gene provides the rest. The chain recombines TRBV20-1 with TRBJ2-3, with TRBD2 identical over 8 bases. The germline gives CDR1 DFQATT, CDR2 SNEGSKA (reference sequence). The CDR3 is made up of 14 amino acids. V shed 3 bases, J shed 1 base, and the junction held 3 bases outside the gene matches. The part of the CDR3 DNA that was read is TGCAGTGCTAGTAGCGGGACGGGCACAGATACG. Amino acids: CSASSGTGTDT. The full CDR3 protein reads CSASSGTGTDTQYF.

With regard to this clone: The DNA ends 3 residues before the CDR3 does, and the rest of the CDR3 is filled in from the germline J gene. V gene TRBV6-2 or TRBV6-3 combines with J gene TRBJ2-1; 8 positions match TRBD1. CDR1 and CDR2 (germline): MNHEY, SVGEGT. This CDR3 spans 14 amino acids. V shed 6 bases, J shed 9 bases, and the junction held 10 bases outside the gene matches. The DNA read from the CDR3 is TGTGCCAGCAGACACCCGACAGGGGAGGTTGAG. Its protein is CASRHPTGEVE. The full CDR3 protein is CASRHPTGEVEQFF.

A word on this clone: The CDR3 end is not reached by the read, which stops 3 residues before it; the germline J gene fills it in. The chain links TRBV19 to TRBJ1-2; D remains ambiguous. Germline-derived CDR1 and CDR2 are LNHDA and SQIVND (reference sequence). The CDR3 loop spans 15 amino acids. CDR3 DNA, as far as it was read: TGTGCCAGTAGTAACGTAGATTCTAGCACAGATACC. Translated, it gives CASSNVDSSTDT. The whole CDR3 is CASSNVDSSTDTYTF.

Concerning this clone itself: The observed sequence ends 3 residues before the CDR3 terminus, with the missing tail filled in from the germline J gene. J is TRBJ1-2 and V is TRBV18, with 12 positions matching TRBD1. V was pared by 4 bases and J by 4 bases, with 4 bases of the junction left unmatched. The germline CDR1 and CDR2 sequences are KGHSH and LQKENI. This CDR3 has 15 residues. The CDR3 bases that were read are TGTGCCAGCTCACGGGGACAGGGGGCCCTCTATGGC. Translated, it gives CASSRGQGALYG. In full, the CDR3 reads CASSRGQGALYGYTF.

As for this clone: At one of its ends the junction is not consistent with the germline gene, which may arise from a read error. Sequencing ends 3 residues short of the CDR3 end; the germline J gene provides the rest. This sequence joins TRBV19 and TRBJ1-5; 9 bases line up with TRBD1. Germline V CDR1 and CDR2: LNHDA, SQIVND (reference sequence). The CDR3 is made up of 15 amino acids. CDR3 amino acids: CASSLDRGGNQPQHF. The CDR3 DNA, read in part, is TGTGCCAGTAGTTTAGACAGGGGGGGCAATCAGCCC.